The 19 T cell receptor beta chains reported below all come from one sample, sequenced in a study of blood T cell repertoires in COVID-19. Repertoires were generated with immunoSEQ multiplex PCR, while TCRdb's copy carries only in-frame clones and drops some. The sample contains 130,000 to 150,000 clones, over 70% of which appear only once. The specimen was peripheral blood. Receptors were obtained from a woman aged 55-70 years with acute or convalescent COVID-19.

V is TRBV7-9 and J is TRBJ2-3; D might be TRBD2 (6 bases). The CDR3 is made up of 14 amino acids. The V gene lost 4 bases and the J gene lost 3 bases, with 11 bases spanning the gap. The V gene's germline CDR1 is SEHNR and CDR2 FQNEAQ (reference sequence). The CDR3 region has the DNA TGTGCCAGCAGCTCCGGGACTTCAACAGATACGCAGTATTTT. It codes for CASSSGTSTDTQYF.

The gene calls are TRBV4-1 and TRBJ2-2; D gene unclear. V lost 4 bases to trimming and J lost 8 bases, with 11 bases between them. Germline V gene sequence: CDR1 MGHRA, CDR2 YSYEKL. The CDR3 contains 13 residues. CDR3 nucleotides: TGCGCCAGCAGCCCGAACTTACGGGGGGAGCTGTTTTTT. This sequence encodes CASSPNLRGELFF.

The CDR3 DNA follows: TGTGCCAGTAGTATAGGATCAGGGGGCCAAGAGACCCAGTACTTC. It specifies CASSIGSGGQETQYF. The rearrangement joins TRBV19 to TRBJ2-5; TRBD1 matches at 7 bases. The CDR3 extends over 15 amino acids. CDR1 LNHDA and CDR2 SQIVND come from the germline V gene (reference sequence). After removal of 1 base from V and 1 base from J, the junction contained 3 bases not matched to a gene.

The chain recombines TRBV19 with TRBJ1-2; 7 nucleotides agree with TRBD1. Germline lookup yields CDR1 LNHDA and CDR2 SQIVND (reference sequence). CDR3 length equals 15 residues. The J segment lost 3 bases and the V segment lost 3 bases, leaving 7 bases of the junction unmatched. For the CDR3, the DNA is TGTGCCAGTAGTATCGGTCGACAGGGACACTATGGCTACACCTTC. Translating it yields CASSIGRQGHYGYTF.

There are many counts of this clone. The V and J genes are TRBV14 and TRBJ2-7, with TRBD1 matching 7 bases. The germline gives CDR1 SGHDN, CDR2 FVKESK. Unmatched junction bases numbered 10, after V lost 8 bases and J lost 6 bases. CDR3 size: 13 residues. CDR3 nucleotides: TGTGCCAGCTCGACAGGGTCGGGTTCCGAGCAGTACTTC. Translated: CASSTGSGSEQYF.

Here the CDR3 DNA reads TGTGCCTGGACCGCACGAAGCGGGAGGACAGATACGCAGTATTTT. It encodes CAWTARSGRTDTQYF. The V call is TRBV30, the J call TRBJ2-3; 9 bases are a match to TRBD2. V shed 4 bases and J 3 bases; nucleotides not matched to a gene: 8. CDR1 is GTSNPN and CDR2 is SVGIG in the germline V gene (reference sequence). The length of the CDR3 is 15 residues.

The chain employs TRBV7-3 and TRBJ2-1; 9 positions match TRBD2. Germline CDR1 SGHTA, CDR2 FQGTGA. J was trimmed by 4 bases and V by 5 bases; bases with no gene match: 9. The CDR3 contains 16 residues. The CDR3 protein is CASSPIGLAGYNEQFF. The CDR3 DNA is TGTGCCAGCAGCCCAATCGGCCTAGCGGGATACAATGAGCAGTTCTTC.

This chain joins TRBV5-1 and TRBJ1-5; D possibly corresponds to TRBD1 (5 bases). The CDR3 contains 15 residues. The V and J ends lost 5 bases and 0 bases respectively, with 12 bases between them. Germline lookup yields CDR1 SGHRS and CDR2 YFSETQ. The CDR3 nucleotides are TGCGCCAGCAGACTCGGGACTTATAGCAATCAGCCCCAGCATTTT. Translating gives CASRLGTYSNQPQHF.

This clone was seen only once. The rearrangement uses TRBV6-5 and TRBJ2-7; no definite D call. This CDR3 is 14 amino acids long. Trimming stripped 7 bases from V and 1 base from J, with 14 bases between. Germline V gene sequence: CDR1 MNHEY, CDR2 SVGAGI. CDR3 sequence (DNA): TGTGCCAGCATGTCGCAGGTACCTTCCTACGAGCAGTACTTC. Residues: CASMSQVPSYEQYF.

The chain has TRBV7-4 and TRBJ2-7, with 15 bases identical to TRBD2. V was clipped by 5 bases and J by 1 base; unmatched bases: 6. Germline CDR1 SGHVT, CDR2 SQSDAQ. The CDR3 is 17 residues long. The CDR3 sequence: CASSSKGLAGGSYEQYF. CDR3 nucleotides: TGTGCCAGCAGCAGCAAGGGACTAGCGGGAGGATCCTACGAGCAGTACTTC.

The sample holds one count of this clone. In DNA, the CDR3 is TGTGCCAGCAGTTCAGTATTCGACAGGGGCGGATGGTACGAGCAGTACTTC. Its protein product is CASSSVFDRGGWYEQYF. The chain employs TRBV28 and TRBJ2-7; 8 nucleotides match TRBD1. V was clipped by 4 bases and J by 4 bases; unmatched bases: 15. The CDR3 runs 17 residues. Germline V gives CDR1 MDHEN, CDR2 SYDVKM.

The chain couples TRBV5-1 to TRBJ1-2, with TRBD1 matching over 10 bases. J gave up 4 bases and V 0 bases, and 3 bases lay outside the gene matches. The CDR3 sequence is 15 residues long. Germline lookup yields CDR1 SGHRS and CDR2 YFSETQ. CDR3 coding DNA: TGCGCCAGCAGCTTGGTACGGACAGGGGGCTATGGCTACACCTTC. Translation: CASSLVRTGGYGYTF.

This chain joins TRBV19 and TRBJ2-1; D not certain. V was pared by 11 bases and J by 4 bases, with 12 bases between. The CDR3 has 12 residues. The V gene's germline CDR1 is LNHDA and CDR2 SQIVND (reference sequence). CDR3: CASQAEYNEQFF. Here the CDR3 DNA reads TGTGCCTCCCAGGCAGAGTACAATGAGCAGTTCTTC. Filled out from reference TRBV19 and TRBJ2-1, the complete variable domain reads DGGITQSPKYLFRKEGQNVTLSCEQNLNHDAMYWYRQDPGQGLRLIYYSQIVNDFQKGDIAEGYSVSREKKESFPLTVTSAQKNPTAFYLCASQAEYNEQFFGPGTRLTVL.

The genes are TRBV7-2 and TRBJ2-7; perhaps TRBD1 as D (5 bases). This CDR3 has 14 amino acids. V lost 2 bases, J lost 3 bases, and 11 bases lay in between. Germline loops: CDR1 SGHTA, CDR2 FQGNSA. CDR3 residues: CASSLITGNYEQYF. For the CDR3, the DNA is TGTGCCAGCAGCTTAATTACAGGAAACTACGAGCAGTACTTC.

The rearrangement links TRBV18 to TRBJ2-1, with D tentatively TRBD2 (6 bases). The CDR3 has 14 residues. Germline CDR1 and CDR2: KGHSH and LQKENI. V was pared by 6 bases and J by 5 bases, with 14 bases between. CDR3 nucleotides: TGTGCCAGCTCCCCGGAGCGGGCCGACAATGAGCAGTTCTTC. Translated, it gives CASSPERADNEQFF.

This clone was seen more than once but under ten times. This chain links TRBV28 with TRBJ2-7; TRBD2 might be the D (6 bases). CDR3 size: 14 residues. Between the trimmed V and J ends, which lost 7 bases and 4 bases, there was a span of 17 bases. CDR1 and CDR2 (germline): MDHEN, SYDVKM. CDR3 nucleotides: TGTGCCAGCACCCTTCCGGGGGTATCTTACGAGCAGTACTTC. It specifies CASTLPGVSYEQYF.

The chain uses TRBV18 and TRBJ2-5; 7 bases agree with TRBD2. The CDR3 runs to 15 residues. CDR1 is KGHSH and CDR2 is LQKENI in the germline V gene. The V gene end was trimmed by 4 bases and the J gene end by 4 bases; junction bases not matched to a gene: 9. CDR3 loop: CASSRPTGGGETQYF. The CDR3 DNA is TGTGCCAGCTCACGCCCGACTGGGGGGGGAGAGACCCAGTACTTC.

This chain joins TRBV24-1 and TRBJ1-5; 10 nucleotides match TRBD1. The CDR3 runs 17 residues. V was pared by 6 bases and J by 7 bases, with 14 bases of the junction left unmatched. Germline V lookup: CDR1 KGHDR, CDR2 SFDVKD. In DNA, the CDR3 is TGTGCCACCAGTTCGGGACAGGGGTTCGCGGGATGGCAGCCCCAGCATTTT. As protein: CATSSGQGFAGWQPQHF.

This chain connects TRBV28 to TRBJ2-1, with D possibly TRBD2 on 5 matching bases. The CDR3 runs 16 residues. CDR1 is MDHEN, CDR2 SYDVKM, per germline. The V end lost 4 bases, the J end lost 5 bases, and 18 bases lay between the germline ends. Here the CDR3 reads CASSSPMVSGHNEQFF. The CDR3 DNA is TGTGCCAGCAGTTCCCCCATGGTGAGCGGCCACAATGAGCAGTTCTTC.